Each of the 24 T cell receptor beta chains below was sequenced from the same sample in a study of blood T cells in healthy people across ages. Next came a second PCR, run for about 7 to 12 cycles, which used a sample-barcoded 5' primer along with a J-beta primer mix. MiXCR, run by TCRdb on the 5' RACE reads, gives a single entry per CDR3 protein. The table records approximately 900,000 distinct CDR3 sequences, roughly 52% of them present only once. The sample was blood. Receptors originate from a man aged 25-45 years in good health.

This clonotype was counted a few times. The rearrangement joins TRBV20-1 to TRBJ2-7; 10 bases match TRBD1. The CDR3 loop spans 13 amino acids. Germline V gives CDR1 DFQATT, CDR2 SNEGSKA (reference sequence). After removal of 5 bases from V and 4 bases from J, the junction contained 5 bases not matched to a gene. CDR3 loop: CSAGRDRGYEQYF. CDR3 DNA: TGCAGTGCTGGCCGGGACAGGGGTTACGAGCAGTACTTC.

The table lists this clonotype with a few counts. The rearrangement uses TRBV25-1 and TRBJ2-2; D possibly corresponds to TRBD2 (5 bases). The length of the CDR3 is 13 residues. V was pared by 3 bases and J by 6 bases, with 8 bases between. Germline CDR1 is MGHDK and CDR2 is SYGVNS. The CDR3, as DNA: TGTGCCAGCAGTGAGGGAGACTCCGGGGAGCTGTTTTTT. Amino acid sequence: CASSEGDSGELFF.

V is TRBV5-1 and J is TRBJ2-3; 11 positions agree with TRBD2. Germline V lookup: CDR1 SGHRS, CDR2 YFSETQ. The junction had 23 bases not matched to a gene; V was cut back by 3 bases and J by 8 bases. The CDR3 loop spans 20 amino acids. CDR3 region: CASSSSMLGTSGGDGGTQYF. The CDR3 nucleotides read TGCGCCAGCAGCTCCTCCATGCTCGGTACTAGCGGGGGAGATGGGGGTACGCAGTATTTT.

The CDR3 loop reads CASSRRRADEQFF. In DNA, the CDR3 is TGTGCCAGCAGCCGCCGGAGAGCGGATGAGCAGTTCTTC. The chain carries TRBV13 and TRBJ2-1; D might be TRBD2 (5 bases). CDR1 and CDR2 from the germline V gene are PRHDT and FYEKMQ (reference sequence). V shed 5 bases and J shed 8 bases, with 13 bases lying between them. The CDR3 runs 13 residues.

The chain combines TRBV11-3 with TRBJ2-5; 7 bases agree with TRBD1. The end of the DNA aligns better with TRBJ2-7, so the J call may be wrong. Germline loops: CDR1 SGHNT, CDR2 YENEEA. The CDR3 contains 15 residues. This CDR3 reads CASSLNRDRDREQYF. The DNA of the CDR3 is TGTGCCAGCAGCTTAAACCGAGACAGGGACCGCGAGCAGTACTTC.

V usage is TRBV13 and J usage is TRBJ1-2, with 7 nucleotides matching TRBD1. The CDR3 consists of 14 residues. With V trimmed by 2 bases and J by 2 bases, 2 bases remained unmatched. CDR1 is PRHDT and CDR2 is FYEKMQ in the germline V gene (reference sequence). The CDR3 sequence is CASSLMGQNYGYTF. The CDR3 DNA sequence: TGTGCCAGCAGCTTAATGGGACAGAACTATGGCTACACCTTC.

Worth noting for this clonotype: A read error may produce the germline difference seen at one junction end. The chain joins TRBV13 to TRBJ2-2; a weak D match, TRBD2 (6 bases). This CDR3 comprises 15 residues. Germline-derived CDR1 and CDR2 are PRHDT and FYEKMQ (reference sequence). The CDR3 region is CASSFAIENTGGLFF. CDR3 coding DNA: TGTGCCAGCAGCTTTGCCATTGAGAACACCGGGGGGCTGTTTTTT.

The chain joins TRBV7-8 to TRBJ1-6; D is unclear. This CDR3 comprises 17 residues. Trimming left V 7 bases short and J 4 bases short, with 20 bases between. The germline CDR1 and CDR2 sequences are SGHVS and FQNEAQ. The CDR3 spells CASTLSAPGRYNSPLHF. The CDR3 DNA is TGTGCCAGCACCCTATCTGCACCGGGGAGGTATAATTCACCCCTCCACTTT.

The rearrangement links TRBV20-1 to TRBJ2-3, with 10 bases identical to TRBD2. The CDR3 runs to 15 residues. CDR1 and CDR2 from the germline V gene are DFQATT and SNEGSKA (reference sequence). After removal of 6 bases from V and 3 bases from J, the junction contained 9 bases not matched to a gene. The CDR3 nucleotides read TGCAGTGCCTGGACCCCTAGCGGGGGTACAGATACGCAGTATTTT. Translating gives CSAWTPSGGTDTQYF.

Concerning this clonotype itself: The junction departs from the called germline gene at one end, perhaps through a read error. This chain links TRBV9 with TRBJ1-1, with D possibly being TRBD1 (6 bases). Germline CDR1 and CDR2: SGDLS and YYNGEE. The CDR3 loop spans 15 amino acids. The DNA for the CDR3 is TGTGCCTGCAGCAAAAGACAGGCGGTGTACACTGAAGCTTTCTTT. The encoded protein is CACSKRQAVYTEAFF.

The genes are TRBV7-9 and TRBJ2-6; TRBD2 matches 8 bases. CDR3 length equals 16 residues. The V and J ends lost 5 bases and 3 bases, in that order; junction bases with no gene match: 6. Germline-derived CDR1 and CDR2 are SEHNR and FQNEAQ (reference sequence). CDR3 in amino acids: CASSPPGGLGANVLTF. In nucleotides, the CDR3 is TGTGCCAGCAGCCCCCCGGGAGGGCTTGGGGCCAACGTCCTGACTTTC.

The rearrangement joins TRBV7-2 to TRBJ2-1; 10 bases fit TRBD2. CDR3 length: 16 amino acids. Germline V gene data show CDR1 as SGHTA and CDR2 as FQGNSA. Trimming took 5 bases from V and 4 from J; bases not matched to a gene: 8. CDR3 in amino acids: CASSAERGGLYNEQFF. CDR3 coding DNA: TGTGCCAGCAGCGCAGAGCGGGGGGGCCTGTACAATGAGCAGTTCTTC.

The genes are TRBV29-1 and TRBJ2-1; D may correspond to TRBD1 or TRBD2 (6 bases each). Germline lookup yields CDR1 SQVTM and CDR2 ANQGSEA. V lost 6 bases, J lost 1 base, and 13 bases lay in between. The CDR3 consists of 14 residues. CDR3 nucleotide sequence: TGCAGCGTGTCCCAGGGGAGGTCCTACAATGAGCAGTTCTTC. Protein sequence: CSVSQGRSYNEQFF.

The chain carries TRBV4-3 and TRBJ1-2; unclear D gene. The germline V gene encodes CDR1 LGHNA and CDR2 YSLEER. This CDR3 region has 15 residues. Trimming stripped 2 bases from V and 4 bases from J, with 14 bases between. The DNA for the CDR3 is TGCGCCAGCAGCCAAAATCCCGAACTCGCCTATGGCTACACCTTC. Its protein is CASSQNPELAYGYTF.

The rearrangement uses TRBV12-3 or TRBV12-4 and TRBJ1-2, with D possibly matching TRBD1 (6 bases). Trimming took 5 bases from V and 4 from J, leaving 17 bases between them. This CDR3 is built from 15 residues. CDR3 loop: CASSRDIVGGYGYTF. The CDR3 bases are TGTGCCAGCAGTAGGGACATAGTCGGCGGCTATGGCTACACCTTC.

This chain links TRBV6-1 with TRBJ1-4; D remains unclear. The CDR3 has 15 amino acids. Germline-derived CDR1 and CDR2 are MNHNS and SASEGT. The V end was cut by 0 bases, the J end by 6 bases, with 11 bases between. As DNA, the CDR3 is TGTGCCAGCAGTGAAGCGATATCCATCGATGAAAAACTGTTTTTT. It specifies CASSEAISIDEKLFF.

In regard to this clonotype: Mismatch with germline at one junction end may stem from a read error. The chain is built from TRBV27 and TRBJ2-1; 13 positions agree with TRBD2. The length of the CDR3 is 18 residues. From germline, CDR1 is MNHEY and CDR2 SMNVEV (reference sequence). For the CDR3, the DNA is TGTGCCAGCAGTTCCTGGACTAGCGGGGGTAAGGATAACAATAAGCAGTTCTTC. Amino acid sequence: CASSSWTSGGKDNNKQFF.

The CDR3 DNA is TGTGCCAGCAGTTACTCGATGGCCGGGACAGGCATCACAGATACGCAGTATTTT. Translating gives CASSYSMAGTGITDTQYF. The chain has TRBV6-5 and TRBJ2-3, with TRBD1 matching 8 bases. With 0 bases clipped from V and 2 bases from J, the junction kept 10 bases outside the gene matches. The CDR3 contains 18 residues. Germline lookup yields CDR1 MNHEY and CDR2 SVGAGI.

The gene calls are TRBV7-7 and TRBJ2-5, with D tentatively TRBD2 (6 bases). Trimming left V 5 bases short and J 4 bases short, with 11 bases between. Germline V CDR1 and CDR2: SSHAT, FNYEAQ (reference sequence). The CDR3 sequence is 13 residues long. In DNA, the CDR3 is TGTGCCAGCAGCCGGGACTTCCGAGAGACCCAGTACTTC. Encoded protein: CASSRDFRETQYF.

In this sample, this clonotype turned up a few times. The rearrangement uses TRBV4-2 and TRBJ2-3; a possible D gene is TRBD2 (7 bases). The germline V and J ends were trimmed by 1 base and 2 bases, with 13 bases remaining between them. CDR1 and CDR2 (germline): LGHNA, YNFKEQ. This CDR3 has 16 residues. The CDR3 sequence is CASSQVGGGDTDTQYF. DNA of the CDR3: TGTGCCAGCAGCCAAGTCGGAGGGGGGGACACAGATACGCAGTATTTT.

The chain carries TRBV11-3 and TRBJ2-7, with 14 bases matching TRBD2. This CDR3 region has 18 residues. Germline V gives CDR1 SGHNT, CDR2 YENEEA. The trim removed 4 bases at V and 0 bases at J, leaving 8 bases unmatched. For the CDR3, the DNA is TGTGCCAGCAGCTCCGGGACTAGCGGGGGCACTCGCTCCTACGAGCAGTACTTC. It yields the protein CASSSGTSGGTRSYEQYF. Together with reference TRBV11-3 and TRBJ2-7, the CDR3 gives the full variable domain: EAGVVQSPRYKIIEKKQPVAFWCNPISGHNTLYWYLQNLGQGPELLIRYENEEAVDDSQLPKDRFSAERLKGVDSTLKIQPAELGDSAVYLCASSSGTSGGTRSYEQYFGPGTRLTVT.

This clonotype appeared a few times. The chain links TRBV27 to TRBJ2-3, with D unclear. Trimming removed 6 bases at V and 0 bases at J, with 7 bases between. CDR3 length: 13 residues. Germline V lookup: CDR1 MNHEY, CDR2 SMNVEV (reference sequence). The CDR3 DNA reads as TGTGCCAGCAGATCCGACAGCACAGATACGCAGTATTTT. This gives the protein CASRSDSTDTQYF.

This clonotype was picked up many times. V and J are TRBV6-5 and TRBJ1-4; 7 bases match TRBD1. V was pared by 2 bases and J by 4 bases, with 10 bases of the junction left unmatched. Germline lookup yields CDR1 MNHEY and CDR2 SVGAGI. The CDR3 extends over 17 amino acids. The DNA of the CDR3 is TGTGCCAGCAGTTACAGCCCCCAGGGGGGCTATAATGAAAAACTGTTTTTT. Translating it yields CASSYSPQGGYNEKLFF.

This clonotype was detected only a few times. J is TRBJ1-2 and V is TRBV28; possibly TRBD1 for D (5 bases). The CDR3 length is 12 residues. Trimming shortened V by 4 bases and J by 4 bases, and 7 bases separated the two germline ends. Germline V gene lookup returns CDR1 MDHEN and CDR2 SYDVKM. In DNA form, the CDR3 reads TGTGCCAGCAGTTCCAGGGTCTATGGCTACACCTTC. It yields the protein CASSSRVYGYTF.